This is a list of T cell receptor beta chains from one sample in a study of memory CD4+ T cells and cytomegalovirus serostatus. The table came from immunoSEQ multiplex PCR; TCRdb's copy has only in-frame clones and leaves some out. The sample consists of some 46,000 clones, 75% to 85% of them appearing once. Sequencing used memory CD4+ T cells from blood. Receptors originate from an adult in good health and CMV-seronegative. Each CDR3 is given with its conserved first and last residue. A D gene is named only where the DNA matches it firmly. Not every row has a clone size; where given, it reads once, few, many or a size class.

d_call: -
v_call: TRBV6-4
j_call: TRBJ2-3
clone_size: few
cdr3_aa: CASSHRERDTQYF
cdr3_nt: TGTGCCAGCAGTCACAGGGAGAGAGATACGCAGTATTTT

d_call: -
v_call: TRBV5-4
j_call: TRBJ2-7
clone_size: -
cdr3_aa: CASSFSEQYF
cdr3_nt: TGTGCCAGCAGCTTTAGCGAGCAGTACTTC

d_call: -
v_call: TRBV4-2
j_call: TRBJ1-1
clone_size: -
cdr3_aa: CASSSPMNTEAFF
cdr3_nt: TGTGCCAGCAGCAGTCCAATGAACACTGAAGCTTTCTTT

d_call: TRBD1
v_call: TRBV7-2
j_call: TRBJ2-3
clone_size: -
cdr3_aa: CASSFATGQGDTQYF
cdr3_nt: TGTGCCAGCAGCTTCGCTACGGGACAGGGTGATACGCAGTATTTT

d_call: -
v_call: TRBV15
j_call: TRBJ2-5
clone_size: -
cdr3_aa: CATSRDGIIQETQYF
cdr3_nt: TGTGCCACCAGCAGAGACGGTATAATTCAAGAGACCCAGTACTTC

d_call: -
v_call: TRBV4-1
j_call: TRBJ2-5
clone_size: once
cdr3_aa: CASSPLTIQETQYF
cdr3_nt: TGCGCCAGCAGCCCCTTGACCATCCAAGAGACCCAGTACTTC

d_call: -
v_call: TRBV19
j_call: TRBJ2-7
clone_size: -
cdr3_aa: CASSMERSREQYF
cdr3_nt: TGTGCCAGTAGTATGGAGAGGTCCCGGGAGCAGTACTTC

d_call: TRBD2
v_call: TRBV2
j_call: TRBJ2-1
clone_size: -
cdr3_aa: CASSGASGRNDEQFF
cdr3_nt: TGTGCCAGCAGTGGGGCTAGCGGGAGAAACGATGAGCAGTTCTTC

d_call: -
v_call: TRBV13
j_call: TRBJ1-2
clone_size: -
cdr3_aa: CASSLGRAYGYTF
cdr3_nt: TGTGCCAGCAGCTTAGGTAGAGCCTATGGCTACACCTTC

d_call: -
v_call: TRBV28
j_call: TRBJ1-5
clone_size: -
cdr3_aa: CASSLVREWGDQPQHF
cdr3_nt: TGTGCCAGCAGTTTGGTTAGGGAATGGGGTGACCAGCCCCAGCATTTT

d_call: -
v_call: TRBV19
j_call: TRBJ1-1
clone_size: -
cdr3_aa: CASSIVGQEEGEAFF
cdr3_nt: TGTGCCAGTAGTATTGTCGGTCAAGAGGAAGGTGAAGCTTTCTTT

d_call: -
v_call: TRBV6-5
j_call: TRBJ1-1
clone_size: -
cdr3_aa: CASRLQGEAFF
cdr3_nt: TGTGCCAGCAGACTTCAGGGTGAGGCTTTCTTT

d_call: -
v_call: TRBV11-3
j_call: TRBJ2-7
clone_size: -
cdr3_aa: CASSLLASYSTEQYF
cdr3_nt: TGTGCCAGCAGCTTACTAGCTAGTTATTCGACCGAGCAGTACTTC

d_call: -
v_call: TRBV5-5
j_call: TRBJ1-1
clone_size: -
cdr3_aa: CASTPSAATEAFF
cdr3_nt: TGTGCCAGCACGCCATCAGCGGCGACTGAAGCTTTCTTT

d_call: -
v_call: TRBV19
j_call: TRBJ1-2
clone_size: once
cdr3_aa: CATRDGNYGYTF
cdr3_nt: TGTGCCACCCGGGACGGTAACTATGGCTACACCTTC

d_call: -
v_call: TRBV7-3
j_call: TRBJ1-2
clone_size: -
cdr3_aa: CASSLNPRDGYTF
cdr3_nt: TGTGCCAGCAGCTTAAATCCTAGGGATGGCTACACCTTC

d_call: -
v_call: TRBV7-2
j_call: TRBJ2-3
clone_size: -
cdr3_aa: CASSREATFSTDTQYF
cdr3_nt: TGTGCCAGCAGCCGAGAGGCGACGTTCAGCACAGATACGCAGTATTTT